By sample fraction, the clone carrying this T cell receptor (beta chain) is large (0.1 to 1%). The sample belongs to a study of CD4 and CD8 cells across lung adenocarcinoma regions. Each CDR3 protein gets one entry after TCRdb re-called the PCR reads with MiXCR. The profile shows about 3,700 distinct CDR3 sequences, 64% of them singletons. Samples came from patients with localized non-small cell lung adenocarcinoma. The CDR3 has 15 amino acids. The V end lost 6 bases, the J end lost 3 bases, and 15 bases lay between the germline ends. Germline loops: CDR1 WNHNN, CDR2 SYGVQD (reference sequence). This rearrangement joins TRBV10-1 to TRBJ2-1; D ambiguous. This TCR came from a male donor with lung adenocarcinoma. The CD4 and CD8 labels of this study may be unreliable. The material sequenced was CD4+ T cells from the margin of a lung tumor. CDR3 sequence: CASSQVEGNYNEQFF. CDR3 bases: TGCGCCAGCAGCCAGGTAGAAGGAAACTACAATGAGCAGTTCTTC.